The 10 T cell receptor beta chains listed next were all sequenced from one sample in a study of graft-versus-host responses after intestinal transplantation. Method: immunoSEQ multiplex PCR; TCRdb's copy keeps in-frame clones and lacks some. The data hold tens of thousands of clones, with approximately 91% observed a single time. Antigen specificity for these receptors is unknown. This sample comprised unstimulated CD4+ T cells sorted from spleen or lymph node cells, obtained before intestinal transplant. The receptors stem from a human donor who received an intestinal transplant.

The chain combines TRBV18 with TRBJ1-1, with D possibly TRBD1 on 5 matching bases. Deletions cut 3 bases from V and 1 base from J, with 18 bases between. Germline V lookup: CDR1 KGHSH, CDR2 LQKENI. This CDR3 region has 17 residues. The CDR3, as DNA: TGTGCCAGCTCACCCTCCTCGATACAGGTCCAGAACACTGAAGCTTTCTTT. Encoded protein: CASSPSSIQVQNTEAFF. Full variable domain (remainder filled in from reference TRBV18 and TRBJ1-1): NAGVMQNPRHLVRRRGQEARLRCSPMKGHSHVYWYRQLPEEGLKFMVYLQKENIIDESGMPKERFSAEFPKEGPSILRIQQVVRGDSAAYFCASSPSSIQVQNTEAFFGQGTRLTVV.

The rearrangement uses TRBV9 and TRBJ2-5, with 10 bases that match TRBD2. V lost 0 bases and J lost 4; bases outside the gene matches: 6. Germline CDR1 is SGDLS and CDR2 is YYNGEE. The CDR3 sequence is 16 residues long. CDR3 sequence: CASSVDLAGVRETQYF. The CDR3 DNA follows: TGTGCCAGCAGCGTAGATCTAGCGGGGGTACGAGAGACCCAGTACTTC. Variable domain in full (rest from reference TRBV9 and TRBJ2-5): DSGVTQTPKHLITATGQRVTLRCSPRSGDLSVYWYQQSLDQGLQFLIQYYNGEERAKGNILERFSAQQFPDLHSELNLSSLELGDSALYFCASSVDLAGVRETQYFGPGTRLLVL.

CDR3 amino acids: CASSLVRQSSGNTIYF. In nucleotides, the CDR3 is TGTGCCAGCAGCTTAGTCCGACAGAGCTCTGGAAACACCATATATTTT. This chain uses TRBV7-2 with TRBJ1-3; D perhaps matches TRBD1 (5 bases). Germline assignment: CDR1 SGHTA and CDR2 FQGNSA. The CDR3 consists of 16 residues. V was cut by 1 base and J by 0 bases, with 10 bases left in between.

The chain couples TRBV19 to TRBJ1-1, with unresolved D. Trimming pared 5 bases from V and 4 bases from J, leaving 23 bases between. Germline CDR1 reads LNHDA; CDR2 reads SQIVND (reference sequence). The length of the CDR3 is 17 residues. The CDR3 DNA reads TGTGCCAGTAGTGGGGTTTTCGGAGGACTTCTGGGCACTGAAGCTTTCTTT. The encoded protein is CASSGVFGGLLGTEAFF. The full variable domain, its missing parts supplied by reference TRBV19 and TRBJ1-1, is DGGITQSPKYLFRKEGQNVTLSCEQNLNHDAMYWYRQDPGQGLRLIYYSQIVNDFQKGDIAEGYSVSREKKESFPLTVTSAQKNPTAFYLCASSGVFGGLLGTEAFFGQGTRLTVV.

Here the CDR3 DNA reads TGTGCCAGCAGTGGCGGGACAGTCCCCTACGAGCAGTACTTC. Its protein product is CASSGGTVPYEQYF. This chain uses TRBV2 with TRBJ2-7; a weak D match, TRBD1 (7 bases). The CDR3 runs to 14 residues. Germline V lookup: CDR1 SNHLY, CDR2 FYNNEI. Trimming cost V 4 bases and J 2 bases, with 12 bases left between them.

The chain uses TRBV5-4 and TRBJ2-5; TRBD2 agrees at 8 bases. The germline V gene encodes CDR1 SGHNT and CDR2 YYREEE (reference sequence). The CDR3 has 14 amino acids. The V gene end was trimmed by 3 bases and the J gene end by 4 bases; junction bases not matched to a gene: 5. The CDR3 protein is CASSSGGAGETQYF. DNA for the CDR3: TGTGCCAGCAGCTCCGGGGGGGCTGGAGAGACCCAGTACTTC.

The chain combines TRBV25-1 with TRBJ1-4, with a possible D match to TRBD1 (6 bases). Germline assignment: CDR1 MGHDK and CDR2 SYGVNS. V lost 1 base, J lost 5 bases, and 11 bases lay in between. This CDR3 has 15 residues. The CDR3 loop is CASSEWAGANEKLFF. CDR3 DNA sequence: TGTGCCAGCAGTGAATGGGCAGGGGCAAATGAAAAACTGTTTTTT.

This clone is a singleton in its sample. This rearrangement joins TRBV9 to TRBJ2-3; 7 bases match TRBD2. Germline V gene lookup returns CDR1 SGDLS and CDR2 YYNGEE. V lost 7 bases to trimming and J lost 2 bases; unmatched junction nucleotides: 10. CDR3 size: 15 residues. The CDR3 is CASSSSGFYTDTQYF. In DNA form, the CDR3 reads TGTGCCAGCTCCAGTAGCGGGTTCTACACAGATACGCAGTATTTT.

The table lists this clone with a count of one. The chain employs TRBV15 and TRBJ1-2, with D possibly being TRBD1 (5 bases). V was shortened by 0 bases and J by 8 bases, with 16 bases between the two germline ends. The CDR3 is 15 residues long. Germline lookup yields CDR1 LNHNV and CDR2 YYDKDF (reference sequence). The CDR3 DNA reads TGTGCCACCAGCAGAGATGGCAGGGCCGCGGAGGGCTACACCTTC. It yields the protein CATSRDGRAAEGYTF. Together with reference TRBV15 and TRBJ1-2, the CDR3 gives the full variable domain: DAMVIQNPRYQVTQFGKPVTLSCSQTLNHNVMYWYQQKSSQAPKLLFHYYDKDFNNEADTPDNFQSRRPNTSFCFLDIRSPGLGDTAMYLCATSRDGRAAEGYTFGSGTRLTVV.

The chain recombines TRBV2 with TRBJ2-5, with D unclear. The CDR3 runs to 13 residues. The ends were cut back, 6 bases at V and 4 bases at J, with 12 bases in the middle. CDR1 SNHLY and CDR2 FYNNEI come from the germline V gene. The CDR3 nucleotides are TGTGCCAGCAGAGACGGGTTGCCAGAGACCCAGTACTTC. This sequence encodes CASRDGLPETQYF.